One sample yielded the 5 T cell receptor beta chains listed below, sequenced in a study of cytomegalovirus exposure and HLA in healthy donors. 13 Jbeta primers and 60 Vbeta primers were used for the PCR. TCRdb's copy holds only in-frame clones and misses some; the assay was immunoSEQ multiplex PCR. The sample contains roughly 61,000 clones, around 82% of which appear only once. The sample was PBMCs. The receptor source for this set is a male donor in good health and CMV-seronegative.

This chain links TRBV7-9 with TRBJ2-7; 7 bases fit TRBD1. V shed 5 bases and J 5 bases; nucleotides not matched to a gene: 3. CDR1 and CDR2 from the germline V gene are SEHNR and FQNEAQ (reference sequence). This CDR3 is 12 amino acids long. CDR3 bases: TGTGCCAGCAGCCCCCAGGGGGACGAGCAGTACTTC. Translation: CASSPQGDEQYF.

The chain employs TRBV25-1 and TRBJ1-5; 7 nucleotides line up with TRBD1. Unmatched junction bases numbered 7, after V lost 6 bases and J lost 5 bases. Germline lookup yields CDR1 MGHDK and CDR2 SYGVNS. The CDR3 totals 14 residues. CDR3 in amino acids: CASRARGSYQPQHF. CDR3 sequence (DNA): TGTGCCAGCAGAGCCAGGGGGTCATATCAGCCCCAGCATTTT.

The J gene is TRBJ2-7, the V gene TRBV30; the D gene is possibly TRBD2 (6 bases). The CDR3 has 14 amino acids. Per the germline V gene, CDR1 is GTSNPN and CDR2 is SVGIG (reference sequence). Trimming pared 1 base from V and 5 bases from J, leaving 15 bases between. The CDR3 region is CAWSAGTGGDEQYF. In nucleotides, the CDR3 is TGTGCCTGGAGTGCCGGGACTGGGGGAGACGAGCAGTACTTC.

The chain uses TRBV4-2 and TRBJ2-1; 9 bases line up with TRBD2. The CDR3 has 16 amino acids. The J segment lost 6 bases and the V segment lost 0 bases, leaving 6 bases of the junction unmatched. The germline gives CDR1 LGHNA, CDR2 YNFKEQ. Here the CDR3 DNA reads TGTGCCAGCAGCCAAGATACGGGGCGGGGGGGCAATGAGCAGTTCTTC. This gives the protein CASSQDTGRGGNEQFF.

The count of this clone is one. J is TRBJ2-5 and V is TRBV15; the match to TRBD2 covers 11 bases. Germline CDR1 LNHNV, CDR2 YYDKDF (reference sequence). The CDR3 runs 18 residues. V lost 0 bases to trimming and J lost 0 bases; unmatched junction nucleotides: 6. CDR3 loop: CATSRDLTSGKYQETQYF. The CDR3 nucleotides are TGTGCCACCAGCAGAGATCTGACTAGCGGGAAGTACCAAGAGACCCAGTACTTC.